This T cell receptor beta chain was documented in a study of chemoradiotherapy in HPV16-positive cancers. Data came from immunoSEQ multiplex PCR; TCRdb stores just in-frame clones and leaves some out. The sample records just under 5,500 clones, about 85% being singletons. Looked up from germline, CDR1 is MDHEN and CDR2 is SYDVKM. The CDR3 covers 17 residues. Trimming took off 5 bases at V and 0 bases at J, with 18 bases between the two ends. The source material was tumor tissue, sampled from a patient who underwent chemoradiotherapy. The chain carries TRBV28 and TRBJ2-3, with D perhaps matching TRBD1 or TRBD2 (6 bases each). The receptor comes from a human donor with HPV-associated anogenital cancer. The chain's CDR3 is CASSIPPRGVSTDTQYF. The CDR3 DNA sequence: TGTGCCAGCAGTATCCCCCCTAGGGGGGTTAGCACAGATACGCAGTATTTT.